The 9 T cell receptor beta chains below come from one sample, sequenced in a study of blood T cell repertoires in COVID-19 (dated by TCRdb to 2020 to 2022). Library creation used the immunoSEQ multiplex PCR assay. The source is immuneACCESS, and TCRdb retained only in-frame sequences with V and J called. Part of the clones is not carried over; for the studies checked, unresolved V genes explain less than half of this, and the remainder is unexplained. The sample yields 200,000 to 250,000 clones; 80% were counted once. More than 7% of the sample comes from the top ten. The sequencing sample was made of peripheral blood. Receptors originate from a woman aged 70-85 years with acute or convalescent COVID-19.

J is TRBJ2-3 and V is TRBV9; TRBD2 matches 13 bases. Germline CDR1 and CDR2: SGDLS and YYNGEE. CDR3 length: 16 residues. V was pared by 4 bases and J by 6 bases, with 8 bases of the junction left unmatched. The CDR3 sequence: CASSTGTSGARDTQYF. CDR3 DNA sequence: TGTGCCAGCAGCACAGGGACTAGCGGGGCGAGGGATACGCAGTATTTT. Based on the CDR3 plus reference TRBV9 and TRBJ2-3, the full variable domain is DSGVTQTPKHLITATGQRVTLRCSPRSGDLSVYWYQQSLDQGLQFLIQYYNGEERAKGNILERFSAQQFPDLHSELNLSSLELGDSALYFCASSTGTSGARDTQYFGPGTRLTVL.

The chain employs TRBV24-1 and TRBJ1-5; D ambiguous. Germline V gene data show CDR1 as KGHDR and CDR2 as SFDVKD. The CDR3 consists of 13 residues. Trimming took off 7 bases at V and 6 bases at J, with 12 bases between the two ends. CDR3 bases: TGTGCCACCAGCCCCGGGTCGGTTCAGCCCCAGCATTTT. It specifies CATSPGSVQPQHF.

CDR3: CASSYQRGNSNYGYTF. The CDR3 nucleotides read TGTGCCAGCAGTTACCAGCGGGGGAATTCTAACTATGGCTACACCTTC. The rearrangement uses TRBV6-5 and TRBJ1-2; the D gene is possibly TRBD1 (5 bases). CDR1 is MNHEY and CDR2 is SVGAGI in the germline V gene. The V end was cut by 2 bases, the J end by 0 bases, with 13 bases between. The CDR3 sequence is 16 residues long.

This rearrangement joins TRBV5-5 to TRBJ2-3; perhaps TRBD1 as D (6 bases). This CDR3 region has 14 residues. V was pared by 1 base and J by 2 bases, with 8 bases between. CDR1 is SGHKS and CDR2 is YYEKEE in the germline V gene (reference sequence). CDR3 sequence: CASSLWTDTDTQYF. The CDR3 DNA is TGTGCCAGCAGCTTGTGGACAGACACAGATACGCAGTATTTT.

V usage is TRBV2 and J usage is TRBJ1-2; D gene unclear. CDR1 SNHLY and CDR2 FYNNEI come from the germline V gene. The CDR3 is 14 amino acids. V dropped 7 bases and J dropped 5 bases, with 17 bases sitting between them. DNA of the CDR3: TGTGCCAGCAACGGCCAGGTGGTGTGGTATGGCTACACCTTC. This encodes CASNGQVVWYGYTF.

J is TRBJ1-1 and V is TRBV15; TRBD1 aligns across 7 bases. Germline V CDR1 and CDR2: LNHNV, YYDKDF (reference sequence). The length of the CDR3 is 14 residues. The trim removed 7 bases at V and 11 bases at J, leaving 16 bases unmatched. The CDR3 sequence: CATTRDRATMGAFF. The CDR3, as DNA: TGTGCCACCACCCGTGACAGGGCTACTATGGGGGCTTTCTTT.

This clone was observed many times. This chain connects TRBV10-3 to TRBJ1-6; possibly TRBD1 for D (6 bases). This CDR3 has 19 amino acids. V was clipped by 5 bases and J by 7 bases, with 27 bases between them. The V gene's germline CDR1 is ENHRY and CDR2 SYGVKD. The CDR3 DNA reads TGTGCCATCAGTTTCGCCGAGACCGGGACATCGGGCCCAAATTCACCCCTCCACTTT. It translates to CAISFAETGTSGPNSPLHF.

The table lists this clone with a count of one. The V and J genes are TRBV7-2 and TRBJ1-1, with 7 bases lining up with TRBD1. V gave up 5 bases and J gave up 4 bases; unmatched junction bases: 7. This CDR3 has 14 residues. CDR1 is SGHTA, CDR2 FQGNSA, per germline. The CDR3 here is CASSQTGLSTEAFF. CDR3 in DNA: TGTGCCAGCAGCCAGACAGGGTTGAGCACTGAAGCTTTCTTT.

V gene TRBV9 combines with J gene TRBJ1-1, with D uncertain. Per germline, CDR1 SGDLS and CDR2 YYNGEE. The CDR3 contains 13 residues. Trimming removed 3 bases from V and 5 bases from J, with 11 bases in between. The CDR3 is CASSETAGTEAFF. CDR3 coding DNA: TGTGCCAGCAGCGAAACGGCGGGGACTGAAGCTTTCTTT.